These 3 T cell receptor delta chains originate from one sample sequenced in a study of γδ T cells in repeated Plasmodium falciparum infection. TCRdb used CATT to re-call clones from the multiplex PCR reads. Of tens of thousands of delta-chain clones in the sample, 0.98% are singletons; the top ten hold roughly 9.9%. Gammadelta T cells were flow-sorted from PBMC into Vgamma9/Vdelta2+ and Vdelta2-negative populations for bulk analysis. The sample consisted of gamma-delta T cells from blood. These TCRs come from a pool of human donors (malaria-infected and uninfected, not separated).

Notes on this clone: TCRdb lists the protein of a much larger clone for this DNA, which differs at residue 17, so this is likely a read error; the protein given here is translated from the DNA itself. The chain couples TRDV1 to TRDJ1; TRDD3 might be the D (6 bases). The CDR3 length is 20 residues. Germline CDR1 TSWWSYY, CDR2 QGS. The CDR3: CALGEDPKSVGDSYTDELIF. CDR3 coding DNA: TGTGCTCTTGGGGAAGATCCGAAGTCTGTCGGGGATTCGTACACCGATGAACTCATCTTT.

This clone was detected ten times or more. TCRdb assigns this DNA the protein of a much larger clone, which departs from its translation at residue 11; this likely reflects a read error, and the protein shown comes from translating the DNA. The CDR3 nucleotides are TGTGCCTGTGATTGCGTGGCGGGAGACTGGAGCAAACTCATCTTT. This translates into CACDCVAGDWSKLIF. The chain combines TRDV2 with TRDJ1, with D perhaps TRDD3 (5 bases). The CDR3 contains 15 residues. Between the trimmed V and J ends, which lost 4 bases and 8 bases, there was a span of 22 bases. Germline-derived CDR1 and CDR2 are GEAIGNYY and EKD.

A remark on this clone: TCRdb pairs this DNA with a much larger clone's protein that differs at residue 12, likely a read error; the protein shown was translated from the DNA. The CDR3 region has the DNA TGTGCCTGTGACACCGTTACTGGGGGATTCACCGGTAAACTCATCTTT. Translating gives CACDTVTGGFTGKLIF. The genes are TRDV2 and TRDJ1; 10 bases match TRDD3. TCRdb gives no J gene; it was assigned here by matching the DNA to germline. Germline CDR1 GEAIGNYY, CDR2 EKD. This CDR3 has 16 residues.